One TCR beta chain is described in this entry. These data belong to a study of cytomegalovirus exposure and HLA in healthy donors. The CDR3 extends over 14 amino acids. Trimming cost V 3 bases and J 7 bases, with 15 bases left between them. CDR1 and CDR2 from the germline V gene are SEHNR and FQNEAQ (reference sequence). When sampled, the donors appeared nominally healthy, though they likely had unrecorded immune exposures. The PCR employed 60 Vbeta primers together with 13 Jbeta primers. Assay used: immunoSEQ multiplex PCR; TCRdb lists only in-frame clones, some missing. The sample lists about 140,000 clones, about two thirds occurring once.

The sequenced material came from PBMCs. This TCR was recovered from a man in his forties or fifties in good health and CMV-seropositive. The V and J genes are TRBV7-9 and TRBJ1-2; no definite D call. CDR3 residues: CASSFYRAAGGYTF. In nucleotides, the CDR3 is TGTGCCAGCAGCTTCTATCGGGCAGCGGGTGGCTACACCTTC.